These 10 T cell receptor beta chains were sequenced from one sample in a study of T cell repertoires in cytomegalovirus infection. In TCRdb, the reads were re-called with MiXCR into one record per CDR3 protein. The data show about 270,000 distinct CDR3 sequences, roughly a fifth seen once. Antigens for these TCRs are unknown. The sequencing here drew on cultured PBMCs, taken from culture after CMV antigen stimulation. All receptors come from a human donor in good health (CMV status not recorded). Some clones in this sample may be carry-over from other donors' samples.

The chain joins TRBV7-2 to TRBJ1-3; D gene uncertain. This CDR3 has 13 amino acids. The V end lost 3 bases, the J end lost 4 bases, and 7 bases lay between the germline ends. In germline, CDR1 is SGHTA, CDR2 FQGNSA. The DNA of the CDR3 is TGTGCCAGCAGCTTCCCAGCGGGAAACACCATATATTTT. The encoded protein is CASSFPAGNTIYF.

This clonotype was observed at least ten times. This chain connects TRBV19 to TRBJ1-4; TRBD1 might be the D (5 bases). Germline V gene sequence: CDR1 LNHDA, CDR2 SQIVND (reference sequence). The CDR3 runs to 15 residues. Trimming stripped 4 bases from V and 8 bases from J, with 17 bases between. For the CDR3, the DNA is TGTGCCAGTAGTAACCCAGGGAGGGGTTACGAAAAACTGTTTTTT. The encoded protein is CASSNPGRGYEKLFF.

With respect to this clonotype: A junction boundary mismatches the germline segment, possibly from a read error. The chain recombines TRBV20-1 with TRBJ2-1, with TRBD2 matching over 7 bases. The CDR3 runs to 15 residues. Germline values: CDR1 DFQATT, CDR2 SNEGSKA (reference sequence). This chain's CDR3 is CSALAPSGIYTEQFF. CDR3 bases: TGCAGTGCTCTCGCGCCCAGCGGGATTTACACTGAGCAGTTCTTC.

The V gene is TRBV19, the J gene TRBJ2-3; D is possibly TRBD2 (6 bases). This CDR3 has 14 residues. V gave up 7 bases and J gave up 5 bases, with 16 bases separating them. Looked up from germline, CDR1 is LNHDA and CDR2 is SQIVND (reference sequence). The CDR3: CASNSGLKEDTQYF. The CDR3 DNA sequence: TGTGCCAGTAACTCAGGACTAAAGGAAGATACGCAGTATTTT.

The rearrangement links TRBV7-9 to TRBJ1-1; tentative D call: TRBD1 (6 bases). This CDR3 has 14 residues. The germline V gene has CDR1 SEHNR and CDR2 FQNEAQ (reference sequence). The V end lost 6 bases, the J end lost 2 bases, and 13 bases lay between the germline ends. This CDR3 is CASRFPGDNTEAFF. The DNA of the CDR3 is TGTGCCAGCAGATTCCCAGGGGATAACACTGAAGCTTTCTTT.

This chain connects TRBV18 to TRBJ1-6, with a possible D match to TRBD1 (5 bases). CDR3 length: 13 residues. V shed 4 bases and J shed 5 bases, with 6 bases lying between them. CDR1 KGHSH and CDR2 LQKENI come from the germline V gene. This chain's CDR3 is CASSLRDNSPLHF. CDR3 DNA sequence: TGTGCCAGCTCACTCAGGGATAATTCACCCCTCCACTTT.

This rearrangement joins TRBV20-1 to TRBJ2-7; D unresolved. CDR1 is DFQATT and CDR2 is SNEGSKA in the germline V gene (reference sequence). The length of the CDR3 is 14 residues. The V end was cut by 4 bases, the J end by 0 bases, with 13 bases between. The CDR3 spells CSATRGSVSYEQYV. CDR3 DNA: TGCAGTGCTACCCGAGGCTCCGTCTCCTACGAGCAGTACGTC.

The rearrangement links TRBV6-2 or TRBV6-3 to TRBJ1-2; a weak D match, TRBD1 (6 bases). V was trimmed by 4 bases and J by 0 bases, leaving 15 bases between them. In germline, CDR1 is MNHEY, CDR2 SVGEGT. CDR3 length equals 16 residues. Here the CDR3 DNA reads TGTGCCAGCAGTTTCGACCCGACAGGACCTAACTATGGCTACACCTTC. Encoded protein: CASSFDPTGPNYGYTF.

The chain combines TRBV20-1 with TRBJ2-1, with TRBD2 matching over 9 bases. This CDR3 region has 15 residues. With V trimmed by 0 bases and J by 4 bases, 4 bases remained unmatched. Per germline, CDR1 DFQATT and CDR2 SNEGSKA (reference sequence). The CDR3 here is CSARDSRGGYNEQFF. The CDR3 DNA reads TGCAGTGCTAGAGATTCGCGGGGGGGATACAATGAGCAGTTCTTC.

This clonotype was counted between two and nine times. The chain carries TRBV6-5 and TRBJ2-3, with 8 bases fitting TRBD2. This CDR3 contains 16 residues. The germline CDR1 and CDR2 sequences are MNHEY and SVGAGI. Germline trimming cut 6 bases from V and 3 bases from J; bases unmatched to any gene: 11. The CDR3 protein is CASRPAPGLVTDTQYF. The CDR3 region has the DNA TGTGCCAGCAGACCCGCCCCGGGACTAGTAACAGATACGCAGTATTTT.